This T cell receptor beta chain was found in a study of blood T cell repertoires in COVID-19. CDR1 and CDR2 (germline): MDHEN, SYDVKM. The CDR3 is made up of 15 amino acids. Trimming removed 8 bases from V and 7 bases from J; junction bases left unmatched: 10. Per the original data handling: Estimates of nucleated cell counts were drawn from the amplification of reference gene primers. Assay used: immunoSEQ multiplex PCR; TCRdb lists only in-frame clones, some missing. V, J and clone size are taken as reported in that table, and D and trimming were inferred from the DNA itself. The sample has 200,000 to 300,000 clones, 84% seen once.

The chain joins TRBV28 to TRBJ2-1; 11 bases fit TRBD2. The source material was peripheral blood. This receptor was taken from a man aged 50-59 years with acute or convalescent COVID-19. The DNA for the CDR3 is TGTGCCAGCGGATTAGCGGGAGGGCAGTCAAATGAGCAGTTCTTC. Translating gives CASGLAGGQSNEQFF.